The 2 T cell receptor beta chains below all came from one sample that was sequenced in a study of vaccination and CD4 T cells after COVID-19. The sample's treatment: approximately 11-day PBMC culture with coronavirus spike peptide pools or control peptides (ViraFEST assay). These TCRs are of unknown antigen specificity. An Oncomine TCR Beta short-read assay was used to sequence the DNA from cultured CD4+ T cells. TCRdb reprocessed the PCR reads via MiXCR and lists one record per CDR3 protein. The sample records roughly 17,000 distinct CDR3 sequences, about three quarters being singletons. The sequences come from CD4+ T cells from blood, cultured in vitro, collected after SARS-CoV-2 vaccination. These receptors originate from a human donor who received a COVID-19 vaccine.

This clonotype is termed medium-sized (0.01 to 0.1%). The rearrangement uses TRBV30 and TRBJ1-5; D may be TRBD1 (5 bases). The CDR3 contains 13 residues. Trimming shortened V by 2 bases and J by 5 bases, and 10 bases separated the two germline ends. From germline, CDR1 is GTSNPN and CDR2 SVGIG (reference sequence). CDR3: CAWSQSGYQPQHF. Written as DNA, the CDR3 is TGTGCCTGGAGTCAATCAGGGTATCAGCCCCAGCATTTT.

CDR3 nucleotides: TGTGCCAGCAGCTTAGTATTTGGGCTAGCGAGCACAGATACGCAGTATTTT. This translates into CASSLVFGLASTDTQYF. The rearrangement joins TRBV7-8 to TRBJ2-3, with a possible D match to TRBD2 (6 bases). The CDR3 consists of 17 residues. V was shortened by 1 base and J by 0 bases, with 14 bases between the two germline ends. Germline V gene lookup returns CDR1 SGHVS and CDR2 FQNEAQ.